The entry that follows covers one T cell receptor (beta chain) sequence. Measured with immunoSEQ multiplex PCR; TCRdb has only the in-frame clones, and not every one. The data show around 82,000 clones, just over 85% seen once. The data stem from a study of OX40 agonist ivuxolimab in advanced cancers. Sequenced material: CD4+ or CD8+ T cells sorted from blood, taken in a trial of the OX40 agonist ivuxolimab. The TCR comes from an adult with an advanced solid tumor such as melanoma, head and neck, liver or kidney cancer.

This CDR3 is CASSVGSRVETQYF. DNA of the CDR3: TGTGCCAGCAGCGTAGGTTCCAGGGTTGAGACCCAGTACTTC. V is TRBV9 and J is TRBJ2-5; D perhaps matches TRBD1 (5 bases). The CDR3 covers 14 residues. Germline V gene sequence: CDR1 SGDLS, CDR2 YYNGEE. The V end lost 0 bases, the J end lost 5 bases, and 11 bases lay between the germline ends.